What follows describes a single TCR beta chain. The CDR3 spans 15 residues. V lost 7 bases to trimming and J lost 3 bases; unmatched junction nucleotides: 12. Germline V CDR1 and CDR2: SGHVS, FQNEAQ. One entry per CDR3 protein results from TCRdb running MiXCR on the 5' RACE reads. In the table there are over 50,000 distinct CDR3 sequences, more than 20% of which are singletons. Sequenced sample: tumor-infiltrating naive CD4+ T cells sorted from the breast tumor. Subset described: naive CD4+ T cells, CD4+CD45RA+CD25-. This chain uses TRBV7-8 with TRBJ2-7, with 7 bases that match TRBD2. The clonotype was recovered from a female donor with breast cancer. The CDR3: CASTARREIGYEQYF. In DNA form, the CDR3 reads TGTGCCAGCACGGCCCGGCGGGAGATCGGCTACGAGCAGTACTTC.